The clone carrying this T cell receptor (beta chain) was seen at least ten times. The data are from a study of read filtering for tumor transcriptome and immune sequencing. The library was built from 400 ng RNA with molecular barcoded adaptors for alpha/delta and beta/gamma chains. TCRdb called the reads again in MiXCR, with one record for every CDR3 protein. The sample consists of 43,000 or so distinct CDR3 sequences, approximately 12% of them appearing once. The CDR3 is 12 amino acids. V shed 5 bases, J shed 12 bases, and the junction held 7 bases outside the gene matches. Germline V gene lookup returns CDR1 LGHNA and CDR2 YSLEER.

This clonotype originated in a donor over 35 with multiple myeloma. The V gene is TRBV4-3, the J gene TRBJ2-1; the match to TRBD2 covers 7 bases. Material for sequencing was a population of CD138-negative cells sorted from bone marrow. This CDR3 is CASSVDGRLQFF. CDR3 DNA: TGCGCCAGCAGCGTGGACGGGAGGCTGCAGTTCTTC.